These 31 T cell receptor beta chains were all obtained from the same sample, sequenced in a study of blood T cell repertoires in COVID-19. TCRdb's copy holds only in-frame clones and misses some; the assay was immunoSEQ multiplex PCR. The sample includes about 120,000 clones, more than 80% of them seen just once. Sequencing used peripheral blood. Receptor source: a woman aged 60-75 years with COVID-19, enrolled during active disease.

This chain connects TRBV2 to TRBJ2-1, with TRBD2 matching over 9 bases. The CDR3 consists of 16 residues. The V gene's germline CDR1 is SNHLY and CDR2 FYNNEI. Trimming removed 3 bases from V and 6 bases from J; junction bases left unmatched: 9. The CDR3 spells CASSEAGGPGTNEQFF. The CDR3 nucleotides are TGTGCCAGCAGTGAGGCGGGGGGGCCTGGAACCAATGAGCAGTTCTTC.

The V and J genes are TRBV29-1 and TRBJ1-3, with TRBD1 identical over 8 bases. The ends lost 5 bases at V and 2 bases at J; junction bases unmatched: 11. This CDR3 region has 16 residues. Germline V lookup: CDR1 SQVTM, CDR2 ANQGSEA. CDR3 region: CSVSRLADRAGNTIYF. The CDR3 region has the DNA TGCAGCGTTTCCCGTCTGGCGGACAGGGCTGGAAACACCATATATTTT.

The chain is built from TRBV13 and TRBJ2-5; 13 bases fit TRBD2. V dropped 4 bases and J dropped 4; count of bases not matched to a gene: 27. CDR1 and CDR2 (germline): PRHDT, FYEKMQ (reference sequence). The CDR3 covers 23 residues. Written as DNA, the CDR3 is TGTGCCAGCAGCTCCGCCCCCGGGGACAGGGGGACCGGGACTAGCGGGGACCCAGAGACCCAGTACTTC. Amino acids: CASSSAPGDRGTGTSGDPETQYF. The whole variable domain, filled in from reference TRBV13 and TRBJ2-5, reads AAGVIQSPRHLIKEKRETATLKCYPIPRHDTVYWYQQGPGQDPQFLISFYEKMQSDKGSIPDRFSAQQFSDYHSELNMSSLELGDSALYFCASSSAPGDRGTGTSGDPETQYFGPGTRLLVL.

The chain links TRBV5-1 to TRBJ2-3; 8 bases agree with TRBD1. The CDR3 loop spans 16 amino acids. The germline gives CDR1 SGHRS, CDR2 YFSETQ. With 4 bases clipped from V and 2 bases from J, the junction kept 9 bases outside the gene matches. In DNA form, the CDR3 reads TGCGCCAGCAGCCCCGAGACAGGGGCCGTCACAGATACGCAGTATTTT. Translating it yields CASSPETGAVTDTQYF.

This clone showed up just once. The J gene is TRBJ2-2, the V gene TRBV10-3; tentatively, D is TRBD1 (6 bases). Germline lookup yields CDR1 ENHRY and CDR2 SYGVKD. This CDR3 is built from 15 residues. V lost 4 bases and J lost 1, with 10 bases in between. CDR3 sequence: CAISGSRGNTGELFF. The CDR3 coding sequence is TGTGCCATCAGTGGGTCCAGGGGGAACACCGGGGAGCTGTTTTTT.

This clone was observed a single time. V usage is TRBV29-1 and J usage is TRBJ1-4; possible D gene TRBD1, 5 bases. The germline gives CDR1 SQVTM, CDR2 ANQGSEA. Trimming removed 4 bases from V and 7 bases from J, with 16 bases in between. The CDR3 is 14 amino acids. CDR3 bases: TGCAGCGTTGTCATTAGTCAGGGCTTTGAAAAACTGTTTTTT. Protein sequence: CSVVISQGFEKLFF.

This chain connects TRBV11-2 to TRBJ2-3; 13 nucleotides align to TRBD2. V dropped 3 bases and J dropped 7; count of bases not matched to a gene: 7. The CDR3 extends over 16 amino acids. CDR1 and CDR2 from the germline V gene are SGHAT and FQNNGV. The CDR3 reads CASSFPTSGGAYTQYF. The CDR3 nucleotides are TGTGCCAGCAGCTTTCCAACTAGCGGGGGGGCCTATACGCAGTATTTT.

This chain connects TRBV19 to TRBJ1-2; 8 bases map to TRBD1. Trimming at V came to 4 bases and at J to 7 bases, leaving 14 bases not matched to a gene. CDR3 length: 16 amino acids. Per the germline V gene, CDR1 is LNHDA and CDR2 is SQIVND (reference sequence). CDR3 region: CASSKRQGKGFAGYTF. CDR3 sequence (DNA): TGTGCCAGTAGTAAGCGACAGGGGAAGGGCTTCGCTGGCTACACCTTC.

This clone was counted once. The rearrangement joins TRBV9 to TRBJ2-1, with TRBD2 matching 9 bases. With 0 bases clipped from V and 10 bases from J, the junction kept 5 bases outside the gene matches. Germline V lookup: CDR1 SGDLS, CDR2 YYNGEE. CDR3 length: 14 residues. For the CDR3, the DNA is TGTGCCAGCAGCGTAGCTAGCGGGGTTACGGAGCAGTTCTTC. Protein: CASSVASGVTEQFF.

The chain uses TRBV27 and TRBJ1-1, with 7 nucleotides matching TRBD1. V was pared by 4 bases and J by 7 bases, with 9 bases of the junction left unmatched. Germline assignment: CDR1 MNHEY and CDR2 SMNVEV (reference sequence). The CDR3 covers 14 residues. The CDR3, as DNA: TGTGCCAGCAGTTCCCATGGAGGGGGCGGTGAAGCTTTCTTT. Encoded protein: CASSSHGGGGEAFF.

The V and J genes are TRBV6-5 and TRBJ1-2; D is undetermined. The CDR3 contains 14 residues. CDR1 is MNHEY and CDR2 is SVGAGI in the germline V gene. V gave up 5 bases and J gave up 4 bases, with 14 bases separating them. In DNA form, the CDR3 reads TGTGCCAGCAGTCGGGGTGAGGGCGGCTATGGCTACACCTTC. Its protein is CASSRGEGGYGYTF.

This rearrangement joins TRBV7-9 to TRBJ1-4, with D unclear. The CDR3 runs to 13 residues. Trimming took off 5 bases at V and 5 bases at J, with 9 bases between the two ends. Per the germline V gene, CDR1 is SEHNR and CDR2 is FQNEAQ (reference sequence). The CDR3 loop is CASSLGANEKLFF. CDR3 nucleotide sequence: TGTGCCAGCAGCCTGGGAGCCAATGAAAAACTGTTTTTT.

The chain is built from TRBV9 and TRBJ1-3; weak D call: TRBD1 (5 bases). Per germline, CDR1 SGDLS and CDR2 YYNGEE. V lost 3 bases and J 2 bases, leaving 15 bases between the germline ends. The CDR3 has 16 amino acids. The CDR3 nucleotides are TGTGCCAGCAGCGCGCATACCAGGGAACCTGGAAACACCATATATTTT. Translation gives CASSAHTREPGNTIYF.

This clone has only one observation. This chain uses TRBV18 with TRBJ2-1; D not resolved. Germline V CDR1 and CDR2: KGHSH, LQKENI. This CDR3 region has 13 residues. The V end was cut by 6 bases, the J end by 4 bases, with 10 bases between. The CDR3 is CASSQAGYNEQFF. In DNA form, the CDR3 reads TGTGCCAGCTCGCAAGCTGGTTACAATGAGCAGTTCTTC.

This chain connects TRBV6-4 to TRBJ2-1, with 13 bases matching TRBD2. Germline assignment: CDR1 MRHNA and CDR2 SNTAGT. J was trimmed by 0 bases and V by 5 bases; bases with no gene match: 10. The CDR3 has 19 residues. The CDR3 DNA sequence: TGTGCCAGCAGTTCGACTAGCGGGGGGTCCAGGAGCTCCTACAATGAGCAGTTCTTC. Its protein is CASSSTSGGSRSSYNEQFF.

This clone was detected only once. The CDR3 DNA sequence: TGTGCCAGCACCCGCAGCGAGCGCGATGAGCAGTTCTTC. Its translation is CASTRSERDEQFF. The chain uses TRBV6-5 and TRBJ2-1; D gene ambiguous. The CDR3 is 13 amino acids. Trimming removed 7 bases at V and 8 bases at J, with 15 bases between. The germline V gene encodes CDR1 MNHEY and CDR2 SVGAGI.

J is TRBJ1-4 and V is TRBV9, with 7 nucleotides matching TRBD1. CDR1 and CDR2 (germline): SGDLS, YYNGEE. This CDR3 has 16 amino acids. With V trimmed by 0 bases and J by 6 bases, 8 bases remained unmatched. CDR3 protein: CASSVESEGAYEKLFF. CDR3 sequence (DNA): TGTGCCAGCAGCGTAGAATCTGAGGGGGCTTATGAAAAACTGTTTTTT.

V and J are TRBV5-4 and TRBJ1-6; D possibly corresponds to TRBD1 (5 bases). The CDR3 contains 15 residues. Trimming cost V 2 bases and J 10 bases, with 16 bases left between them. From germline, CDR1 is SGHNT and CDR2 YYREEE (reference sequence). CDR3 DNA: TGTGCCAGCAGCTTCGCGGTAGGGGCAGGCTCACCCCTCCACTTT. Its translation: CASSFAVGAGSPLHF.

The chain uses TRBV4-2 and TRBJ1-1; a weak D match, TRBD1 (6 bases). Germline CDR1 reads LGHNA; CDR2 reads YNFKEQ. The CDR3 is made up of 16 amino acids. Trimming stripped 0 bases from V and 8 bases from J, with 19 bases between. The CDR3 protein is CASSQEQGHPSGEAFF. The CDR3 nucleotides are TGTGCCAGCAGCCAAGAGCAGGGACACCCGTCTGGAGAAGCTTTCTTT.

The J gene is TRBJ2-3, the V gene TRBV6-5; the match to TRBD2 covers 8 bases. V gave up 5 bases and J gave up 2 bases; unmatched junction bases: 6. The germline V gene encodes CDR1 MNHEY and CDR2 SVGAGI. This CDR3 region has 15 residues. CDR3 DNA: TGTGCCAGCAGTCCGAAGCGGGGGCCCACAGATACGCAGTATTTT. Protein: CASSPKRGPTDTQYF.

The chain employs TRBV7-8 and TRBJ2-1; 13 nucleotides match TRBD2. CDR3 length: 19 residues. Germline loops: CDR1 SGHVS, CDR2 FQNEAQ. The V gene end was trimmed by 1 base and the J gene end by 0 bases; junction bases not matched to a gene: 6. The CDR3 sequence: CASSLVGLAGINSYNEQFF. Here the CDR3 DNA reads TGTGCCAGCAGCTTAGTGGGACTAGCGGGGATTAACTCCTACAATGAGCAGTTCTTC.

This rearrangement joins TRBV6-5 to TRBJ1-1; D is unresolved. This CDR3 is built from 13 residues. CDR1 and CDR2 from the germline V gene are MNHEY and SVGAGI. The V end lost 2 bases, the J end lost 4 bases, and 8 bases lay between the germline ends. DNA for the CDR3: TGTGCCAGCAGTTACGAGGGAGTCACTGAAGCTTTCTTT. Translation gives CASSYEGVTEAFF.

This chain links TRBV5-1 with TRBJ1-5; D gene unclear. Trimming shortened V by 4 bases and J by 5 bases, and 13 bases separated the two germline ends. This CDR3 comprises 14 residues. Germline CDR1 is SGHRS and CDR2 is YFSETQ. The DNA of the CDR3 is TGCGCCAGCAGCACCTACCCCGGGGATCAGCCCCAGCATTTT. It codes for CASSTYPGDQPQHF.

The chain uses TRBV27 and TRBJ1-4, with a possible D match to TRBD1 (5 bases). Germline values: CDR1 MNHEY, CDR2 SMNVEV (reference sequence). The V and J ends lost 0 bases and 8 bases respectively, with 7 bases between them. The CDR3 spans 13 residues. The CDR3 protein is CASSLSWGEKLFF. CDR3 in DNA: TGTGCCAGCAGTTTATCCTGGGGCGAAAAACTGTTTTTT.

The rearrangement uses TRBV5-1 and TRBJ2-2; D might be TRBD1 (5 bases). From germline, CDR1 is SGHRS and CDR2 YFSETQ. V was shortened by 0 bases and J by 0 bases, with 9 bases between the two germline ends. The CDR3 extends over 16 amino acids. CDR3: CASSLEGRANTGELFF. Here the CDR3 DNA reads TGCGCCAGCAGCTTGGAGGGCAGGGCGAACACCGGGGAGCTGTTTTTT.

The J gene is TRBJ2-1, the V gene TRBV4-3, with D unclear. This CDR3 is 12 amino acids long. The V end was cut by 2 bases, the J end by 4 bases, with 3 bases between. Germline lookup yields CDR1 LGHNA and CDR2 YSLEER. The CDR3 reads CASSQLYNEQFF. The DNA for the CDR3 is TGCGCCAGCAGCCAATTATACAATGAGCAGTTCTTC.

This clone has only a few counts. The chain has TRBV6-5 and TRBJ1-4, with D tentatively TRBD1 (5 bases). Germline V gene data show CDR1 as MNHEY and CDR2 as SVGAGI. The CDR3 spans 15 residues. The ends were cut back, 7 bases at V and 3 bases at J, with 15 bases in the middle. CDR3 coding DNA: TGTGCCAGCACTTTCTGGGGCAGTTCTAATGAAAAACTGTTTTTT. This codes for CASTFWGSSNEKLFF.

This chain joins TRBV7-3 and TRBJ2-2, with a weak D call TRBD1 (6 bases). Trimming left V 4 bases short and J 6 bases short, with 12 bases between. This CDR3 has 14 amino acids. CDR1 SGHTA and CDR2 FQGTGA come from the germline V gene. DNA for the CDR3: TGTGCCAGCAGCTATCAGGGGTCCTCCGGGGAGCTGTTTTTT. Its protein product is CASSYQGSSGELFF. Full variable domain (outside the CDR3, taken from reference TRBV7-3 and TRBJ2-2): GAGVSQTPSNKVTEKGKYVELRCDPISGHTALYWYRQSLGQGPEFLIYFQGTGAADDSGLPNDRFFAVRPEGSVSTLKIQRTERGDSAVYLCASSYQGSSGELFFGEGSRLTVL.

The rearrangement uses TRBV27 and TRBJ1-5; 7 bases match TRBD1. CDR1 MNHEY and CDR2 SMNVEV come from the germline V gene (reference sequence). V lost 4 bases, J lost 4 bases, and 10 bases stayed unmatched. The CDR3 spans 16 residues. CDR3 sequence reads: CASSSSPGTDNQPQHF. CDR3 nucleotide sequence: TGTGCCAGCAGTTCCTCGCCCGGGACAGATAATCAGCCCCAGCATTTT.

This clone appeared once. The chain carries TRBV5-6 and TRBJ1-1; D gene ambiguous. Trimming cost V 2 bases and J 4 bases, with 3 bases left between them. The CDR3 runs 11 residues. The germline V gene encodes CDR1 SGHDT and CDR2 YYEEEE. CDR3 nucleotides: TGTGCCAGCAGCTTCGGCACTGAAGCTTTCTTT. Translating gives CASSFGTEAFF.

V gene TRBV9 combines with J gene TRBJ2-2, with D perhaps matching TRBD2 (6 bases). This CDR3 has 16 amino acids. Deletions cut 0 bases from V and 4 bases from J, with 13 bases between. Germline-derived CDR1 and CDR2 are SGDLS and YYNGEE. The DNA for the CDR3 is TGTGCCAGCAGCGTAGGAGGAGGGAGCAGCACCGGGGAGCTGTTTTTT. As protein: CASSVGGGSSTGELFF.